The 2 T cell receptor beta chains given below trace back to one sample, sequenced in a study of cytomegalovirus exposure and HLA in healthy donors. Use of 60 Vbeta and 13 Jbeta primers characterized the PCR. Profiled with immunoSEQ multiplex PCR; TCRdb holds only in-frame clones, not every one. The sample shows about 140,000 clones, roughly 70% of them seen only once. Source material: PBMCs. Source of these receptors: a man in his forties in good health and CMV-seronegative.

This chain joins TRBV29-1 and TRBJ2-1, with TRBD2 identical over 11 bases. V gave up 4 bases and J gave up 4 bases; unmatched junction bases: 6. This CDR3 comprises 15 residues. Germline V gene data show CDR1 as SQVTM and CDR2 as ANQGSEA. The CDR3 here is CSVGPLAGGYNEQFF. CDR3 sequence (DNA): TGCAGCGTTGGGCCCCTAGCGGGGGGATACAATGAGCAGTTCTTC.

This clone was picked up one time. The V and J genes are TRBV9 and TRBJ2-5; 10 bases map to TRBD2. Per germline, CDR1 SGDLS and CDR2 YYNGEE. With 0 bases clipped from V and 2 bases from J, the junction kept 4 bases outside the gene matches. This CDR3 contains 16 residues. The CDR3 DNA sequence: TGTGCCAGCAGCGTAGCGGGACTAGCGTATCAAGAGACCCAGTACTTC. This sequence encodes CASSVAGLAYQETQYF.